Listed here are 14 T cell receptor beta chains from one sample, sequenced in a study of cytomegalovirus exposure and HLA in healthy donors. Use of 60 Vbeta and 13 Jbeta primers characterized the PCR. The protocol was immunoSEQ multiplex PCR, while the TCRdb copy is restricted to in-frame clones and leaves out a portion. This sample has more than 120,000 clones, with 65% to 90% found just once. The sequencing input was PBMCs. The receptor source for this set is a woman aged 25 to 45 in good health and CMV-seronegative.

The chain uses TRBV5-1 and TRBJ2-5, with 10 bases fitting TRBD2. The CDR3 runs to 14 residues. V was clipped by 6 bases and J by 5 bases; unmatched bases: 7. CDR1 is SGHRS, CDR2 YFSETQ, per germline. DNA of the CDR3: TGCGCCAGCAAGGAGCGGGGGGGCCCGGAGACCCAGTACTTC. Translation gives CASKERGGPETQYF.

The chain is built from TRBV7-9 and TRBJ1-4, with 9 bases aligning to TRBD1. Germline V CDR1 and CDR2: SEHNR, FQNEAQ (reference sequence). V was clipped by 5 bases and J by 5 bases; unmatched bases: 3. The CDR3 runs to 14 residues. The CDR3, as DNA: TGTGCCAGCAGCGTGGGACAGGGAAATGAAAAACTGTTTTTT. It translates to CASSVGQGNEKLFF. Combining the CDR3 with reference TRBV7-9 and TRBJ1-4 gives the whole variable domain DTGVSQNPRHKITKRGQNVTFRCDPISEHNRLYWYRQTLGQGPEFLTYFQNEAQLEKSRLLSDRFSAERPKGSFSTLEIQRTEQGDSAMYLCASSVGQGNEKLFFGSGTQLSVL.

The V and J genes are TRBV6-6 and TRBJ2-5; D call uncertain. The germline CDR1 and CDR2 sequences are MNHNY and SVGAGI (reference sequence). The CDR3 sequence is 12 residues long. V lost 2 bases and J lost 4, with 5 bases in between. The CDR3 DNA sequence: TGTGCCAGCAGTTACGCCGGAGAGACCCAGTACTTC. Translation: CASSYAGETQYF.

V usage is TRBV5-6 and J usage is TRBJ1-5; D not resolved. Per germline, CDR1 SGHDT and CDR2 YYEEEE. Trimming removed 2 bases at V and 4 bases at J, with 4 bases between. CDR3 length equals 12 residues. CDR3 sequence: CASSLLNQPQHF. The CDR3 bases are TGTGCCAGCAGCTTACTGAATCAGCCCCAGCATTTT.

This chain connects TRBV5-1 to TRBJ2-7; 10 bases match TRBD1. V gave up 4 bases and J gave up 5 bases; unmatched junction bases: 6. This CDR3 is built from 14 residues. Germline CDR1 reads SGHRS; CDR2 reads YFSETQ. The CDR3 sequence is CASSPGTGDDEQYF. CDR3 coding DNA: TGCGCCAGCAGCCCCGGGACAGGGGACGACGAGCAGTACTTC.

The chain recombines TRBV4-1 with TRBJ2-7; TRBD1 agrees at 9 bases. The CDR3 has 16 residues. Per germline, CDR1 MGHRA and CDR2 YSYEKL. V gave up 5 bases and J gave up 5 bases; unmatched junction bases: 13. In DNA, the CDR3 is TGCGCCAGCAGCGCGAGACCGGGACAGGGTTCTAACGAGCAGTACTTC. Amino acid sequence: CASSARPGQGSNEQYF.

The gene calls are TRBV5-4 and TRBJ1-3; TRBD1 matches 9 bases. The V gene's germline CDR1 is SGHNT and CDR2 YYREEE (reference sequence). The CDR3 length is 16 residues. V was clipped by 6 bases and J by 0 bases; unmatched bases: 7. CDR3 coding DNA: TGTGCCAGCACCGGGACAGGGTTGAGCTCTGGAAACACCATATATTTT. It specifies CASTGTGLSSGNTIYF.

CDR3 in DNA: TGTGCCAGCAGCTTAGGCGGCGCAGTTTCGGATACGCAGTATTTT. It yields the protein CASSLGGAVSDTQYF. The chain employs TRBV7-2 and TRBJ2-3; D not resolved. This CDR3 has 15 amino acids. Germline V gives CDR1 SGHTA, CDR2 FQGNSA. Trimming shortened V by 1 base and J by 6 bases, and 14 bases separated the two germline ends.

CDR3 residues: CASSQDGREACEQYF. The CDR3 nucleotides read TGTGCCAGCAGCCAAGATGGCAGGGAGGCTTGCGAGCAGTACTTC. The chain couples TRBV14 to TRBJ2-7; D possibly corresponds to TRBD2 (6 bases). V was trimmed by 0 bases and J by 6 bases, leaving 15 bases between them. The CDR3 spans 15 residues. Germline CDR1 reads SGHDN; CDR2 reads FVKESK.

The chain joins TRBV7-8 to TRBJ1-5; D perhaps matches TRBD1 (6 bases). V was cut by 7 bases and J by 2 bases, with 15 bases left in between. The CDR3 spans 15 residues. CDR1 and CDR2 from the germline V gene are SGHVS and FQNEAQ. The CDR3 nucleotides read TGTGCCAGCAAGCCGGAACAGGGCCGCAATCAGCCCCAGCATTTT. It yields the protein CASKPEQGRNQPQHF. The full variable domain, completed using reference TRBV7-8 and TRBJ1-5, is GAGVSQSPRYKVAKRGQDVALRCDPISGHVSLFWYQQALGQGPEFLTYFQNEAQLDKSGLPSDRFFAERPEGSVSTLKIQRTQQEDSAVYLCASKPEQGRNQPQHFGDGTRLSIL.

This sequence joins TRBV7-8 and TRBJ2-1; 7 bases line up with TRBD2. The CDR3 is 15 amino acids. V dropped 1 base and J dropped 7; count of bases not matched to a gene: 7. Germline values: CDR1 SGHVS, CDR2 FQNEAQ. CDR3 protein: CASSLGSGIRNEQFF. For the CDR3, the DNA is TGTGCCAGCAGCTTAGGAAGCGGGATCCGGAATGAGCAGTTCTTC.

With regard to this clone: One end of the junction fails to match germline, which may point to a read error. The chain joins TRBV2 to TRBJ2-7, with 7 bases fitting TRBD1. Germline V gives CDR1 SNHLY, CDR2 FYNNEI. The CDR3 is 13 residues long. CDR3: CASCEDRNYEQYF. The CDR3 nucleotides read TGTGCCAGCTGTGAGGACAGGAACTACGAGCAGTACTTC.

The chain joins TRBV25-1 to TRBJ2-1; TRBD2 aligns across 7 bases. V lost 1 base, J lost 8 bases, and 5 bases stayed unmatched. Germline assignment: CDR1 MGHDK and CDR2 SYGVNS. This CDR3 region has 14 residues. The CDR3 region is CASSEWGGWDEQFF. The CDR3 DNA follows: TGTGCCAGCAGTGAATGGGGGGGGTGGGATGAGCAGTTCTTC.

The chain joins TRBV7-2 to TRBJ2-3; 8 nucleotides agree with TRBD2. The CDR3 sequence is 19 residues long. V was clipped by 7 bases and J by 5 bases; unmatched bases: 23. The germline gives CDR1 SGHTA, CDR2 FQGNSA. The CDR3 nucleotides read TGTGCCAGCAAACTTTTAAGGGACCAGCGGGAGCTGGAAAGAGATACGCAGTATTTT. Residues: CASKLLRDQRELERDTQYF.